The 30 T cell receptor beta chains in this list originate from one sample, sequenced in a study of OX40 agonist ivuxolimab in advanced cancers. The table came from immunoSEQ multiplex PCR; TCRdb's copy has only in-frame clones and leaves some out. The sample lists about 73,000 clones; approximately 90% were seen once. The sample in question was CD4+ or CD8+ T cells sorted from blood, obtained in a trial of the OX40 agonist ivuxolimab. The source of these receptors is an adult with an advanced solid tumor such as melanoma, head and neck, liver or kidney cancer.

The chain links TRBV4-3 to TRBJ2-1, with 8 positions matching TRBD2. V dropped 5 bases and J dropped 7; count of bases not matched to a gene: 10. CDR1 is LGHNA, CDR2 YSLEER, per germline. The CDR3 spans 15 residues. Written as DNA, the CDR3 is TGCGCCAGCAGCACGATGACGGGAGGGGGGAATGAGCAGTTCTTC. It specifies CASSTMTGGGNEQFF.

The chain has TRBV6-5 and TRBJ1-2; 7 bases agree with TRBD1. Per the germline V gene, CDR1 is MNHEY and CDR2 is SVGAGI. The CDR3 has 13 residues. With V trimmed by 11 bases and J by 0 bases, 6 bases remained unmatched. CDR3 loop: CAARQGTNYGYTF. The DNA for the CDR3 is TGTGCCGCCCGACAGGGTACTAACTATGGCTACACCTTC.

Written as DNA, the CDR3 is TGTGCCAGCAGCTTAGGGTGGGAGGGCTACAATGAGCAGTTCTTC. Amino acid sequence: CASSLGWEGYNEQFF. The chain links TRBV7-7 to TRBJ2-1, with TRBD2 matching over 7 bases. Germline V lookup: CDR1 SSHAT, CDR2 FNYEAQ (reference sequence). The J segment lost 3 bases and the V segment lost 1 base, leaving 3 bases of the junction unmatched. This CDR3 spans 15 amino acids.

The chain combines TRBV11-2 with TRBJ1-2; TRBD1 aligns across 7 bases. CDR1 and CDR2 from the germline V gene are SGHAT and FQNNGV. With V trimmed by 6 bases and J by 5 bases, 9 bases remained unmatched. The CDR3 spans 14 residues. This CDR3 is CASRHIQGDYGYTF. CDR3 DNA: TGTGCCAGCAGGCATATCCAGGGGGATTATGGCTACACCTTC.

This chain links TRBV7-8 with TRBJ1-3; D ambiguous. Germline V lookup: CDR1 SGHVS, CDR2 FQNEAQ. The CDR3 loop spans 14 amino acids. V was pared by 1 base and J by 6 bases, with 10 bases between. In DNA, the CDR3 is TGTGCCAGCAGCTTAGTTGGCAGTGAAAACACCATATATTTT. Translation gives CASSLVGSENTIYF.

This sequence joins TRBV11-2 and TRBJ2-3, with 7 bases matching TRBD1. Trimming cost V 0 bases and J 4 bases; bases outside gene matches: 7. This CDR3 is 16 amino acids long. Germline V gene lookup returns CDR1 SGHAT and CDR2 FQNNGV. The CDR3 is CASSLDSPTGSDTQYF. For the CDR3, the DNA is TGTGCCAGCAGCTTAGATTCCCCGACAGGGTCAGATACGCAGTATTTT.

This clone was seen a few times. The chain joins TRBV6-5 to TRBJ2-7; 7 nucleotides match TRBD1. Germline CDR1 MNHEY, CDR2 SVGAGI. The CDR3 length is 13 residues. Trimming removed 6 bases from V and 0 bases from J; junction bases left unmatched: 2. The CDR3 loop reads CASRRDSSYEQYF. The CDR3 nucleotides read TGTGCCAGCAGAAGGGACAGCTCCTACGAGCAGTACTTC.

CDR3 sequence reads: CAWRQGWPTYEQYF. The CDR3 DNA follows: TGTGCCTGGAGACAGGGGTGGCCGACCTACGAGCAGTACTTC. The chain employs TRBV30 and TRBJ2-7, with 7 bases lining up with TRBD1. This CDR3 contains 14 residues. J lost 2 bases, V lost 3 bases, and 7 bases had no gene match. CDR1 and CDR2 from the germline V gene are GTSNPN and SVGIG (reference sequence). The complete variable domain, with remaining parts taken from reference TRBV30 and TRBJ2-7, reads SQTIHQWPATLVQPVGSPLSLECTVEGTSNPNLYWYRQAAGRGLQLLFYSVGIGQISSEVPQNLSASRPQDRQFILSSKKLLLSDSGFYLCAWRQGWPTYEQYFGPGTRLTVT.

This clone has just one count. This chain links TRBV5-1 with TRBJ2-2; tentative D call: TRBD2 (6 bases). This CDR3 comprises 16 residues. CDR1 is SGHRS, CDR2 YFSETQ, per germline. V was trimmed by 4 bases and J by 4 bases, leaving 17 bases between them. The CDR3 is CASSLTAGLITGELFF. The CDR3 DNA reads TGCGCCAGCAGCCTAACTGCGGGGCTTATCACCGGGGAGCTGTTTTTT.

This clone was recorded only once. The J gene is TRBJ2-1, the V gene TRBV5-1, with D perhaps matching TRBD2 (6 bases). Per germline, CDR1 SGHRS and CDR2 YFSETQ. This CDR3 contains 16 residues. Deletions cut 4 bases from V and 4 bases from J, with 18 bases between. In DNA, the CDR3 is TGCGCCAGCAGCCTTCGTGGAGGGTGGCGTTACAATGAGCAGTTCTTC. Translating it yields CASSLRGGWRYNEQFF.

The V gene is TRBV19, the J gene TRBJ1-5; weak D call: TRBD1 (5 bases). This CDR3 has 17 residues. Germline V CDR1 and CDR2: LNHDA, SQIVND (reference sequence). V lost 1 base, J lost 4 bases, and 17 bases lay in between. The CDR3 region is CASSIGEWQGWNQPQHF. CDR3 bases: TGTGCCAGTAGTATAGGAGAGTGGCAGGGCTGGAATCAGCCCCAGCATTTT.

The gene calls are TRBV12-5 and TRBJ2-7; 7 nucleotides align to TRBD2. The germline V gene encodes CDR1 LGHNT and CDR2 FRNRAP. Losses at the gene ends were 2 bases for V and 3 bases for J; bases not matched to a gene: 7. CDR3 size: 15 residues. This CDR3 is CASGLLVSGFYEQYF. The CDR3 coding sequence is TGTGCTAGTGGTTTGCTCGTTAGCGGGTTCTACGAGCAGTACTTC. Combining the CDR3 with reference TRBV12-5 and TRBJ2-7 gives the whole variable domain DARVTQTPRHKVTEMGQEVTMRCQPILGHNTVFWYRQTMMQGLELLAYFRNRAPLDDSGMPKDRFSAEMPDATLATLKIQPSEPRDSAVYFCASGLLVSGFYEQYFGPGTRLTVT.

The chain couples TRBV7-2 to TRBJ2-3, with D unresolved. Germline lookup yields CDR1 SGHTA and CDR2 FQGNSA. The CDR3 has 15 amino acids. The V end lost 2 bases, the J end lost 3 bases, and 12 bases lay between the germline ends. DNA for the CDR3: TGTGCCAGCAGCTTAACCGCCGGCAGGACAGATACGCAGTATTTT. The encoded protein is CASSLTAGRTDTQYF.

This rearrangement joins TRBV5-4 to TRBJ2-1; the D gene is possibly TRBD2 (6 bases). The CDR3 spans 15 residues. Trimming left V 7 bases short and J 0 bases short, with 14 bases between. The germline V gene encodes CDR1 SGHNT and CDR2 YYREEE (reference sequence). The CDR3 loop reads CASRRSGSSYNEQFF. CDR3 nucleotides: TGTGCCAGCCGTCGATCCGGGAGCTCCTACAATGAGCAGTTCTTC.

The chain links TRBV7-7 to TRBJ2-2, with a weak D call TRBD2 (5 bases). The CDR3 length is 14 residues. The V end was cut by 4 bases, the J end by 0 bases, with 6 bases between. Germline V CDR1 and CDR2: SSHAT, FNYEAQ (reference sequence). DNA of the CDR3: TGTGCCAGCAGCTCACTAGCGAACACCGGGGAGCTGTTTTTT. Amino acids: CASSSLANTGELFF.

V gene TRBV25-1 combines with J gene TRBJ2-3, with TRBD2 matching 13 bases. Looked up from germline, CDR1 is MGHDK and CDR2 is SYGVNS. CDR3 length equals 16 residues. Trimming took 3 bases from V and 2 from J; bases not matched to a gene: 2. The CDR3 here is CASSEGTSGDTDTQYF. As DNA, the CDR3 is TGTGCCAGCAGTGAGGGGACTAGCGGGGACACAGATACGCAGTATTTT.

This chain joins TRBV7-8 and TRBJ2-1, with 13 positions matching TRBD2. The CDR3 has 17 residues. CDR1 SGHVS and CDR2 FQNEAQ come from the germline V gene. Trimming cost V 5 bases and J 9 bases; bases outside gene matches: 13. CDR3 nucleotides: TGTGCCAGCAGCCCCCGGCCGGGGACTAGCGGGAACAGTGAGCAGTTCTTC. Translated: CASSPRPGTSGNSEQFF.

The genes are TRBV5-1 and TRBJ1-1; the D gene is possibly TRBD1 (5 bases). Germline-derived CDR1 and CDR2 are SGHRS and YFSETQ. The CDR3 is 13 residues long. Trimming removed 2 bases from V and 4 bases from J, with 9 bases in between. The CDR3 region is CASSLSRATEAFF. The CDR3, as DNA: TGCGCCAGCAGCTTAAGCAGGGCCACTGAAGCTTTCTTT. Drawing the rest from reference TRBV5-1 and TRBJ1-1, the complete variable domain is KAGVTQTPRYLIKTRGQQVTLSCSPISGHRSVSWYQQTPGQGLQFLFEYFSETQRNKGNFPGRFSGRQFSNSRSEMNVSTLELGDSALYLCASSLSRATEAFFGQGTRLTVV.

The chain is built from TRBV11-2 and TRBJ2-5; D is undetermined. The CDR3 is 14 residues long. Per germline, CDR1 SGHAT and CDR2 FQNNGV. Trimming shortened V by 7 bases and J by 1 base, and 13 bases separated the two germline ends. Here the CDR3 DNA reads TGTGCCAGCAACCTCCGAGCAACCCAAGAGACCCAGTACTTC. As protein: CASNLRATQETQYF.

The V gene is TRBV4-1, the J gene TRBJ2-3; 9 nucleotides agree with TRBD2. The CDR3 totals 17 residues. The V gene's germline CDR1 is MGHRA and CDR2 YSYEKL. The V segment lost 4 bases and the J segment 3 bases; nucleotides outside the gene matches: 11. The CDR3 nucleotides read TGCGCCAGCAGCCCATCTTTAGCGGGAGCAGAAACAGATACGCAGTATTTT. Protein: CASSPSLAGAETDTQYF.

The CDR3, as DNA: TGTGCCAGTAGTATGAATAGTGCCAGCTTCGGCACAGATACGCAGTATTTT. Its protein is CASSMNSASFGTDTQYF. V is TRBV19 and J is TRBJ2-3; D unresolved. V was pared by 3 bases and J by 1 base, with 17 bases between. Germline V gives CDR1 LNHDA, CDR2 SQIVND (reference sequence). The CDR3 is 17 residues long.

The chain uses TRBV19 and TRBJ1-5; TRBD1 matches at 7 bases. The V gene's germline CDR1 is LNHDA and CDR2 SQIVND (reference sequence). The CDR3 covers 14 residues. Losses at the gene ends were 2 bases for V and 11 bases for J; bases not matched to a gene: 9. CDR3 sequence reads: CASSILAGGESQHF. The CDR3 DNA follows: TGTGCCAGTAGTATATTGGCAGGGGGGGAGTCCCAGCATTTT.

The chain employs TRBV18 and TRBJ1-2; tentative D call: TRBD1 (6 bases). Trimming removed 2 bases at V and 4 bases at J, with 14 bases between. The germline V gene encodes CDR1 KGHSH and CDR2 LQKENI. The CDR3 consists of 15 residues. The CDR3 spells CASSPARTVPYGYTF. The CDR3 DNA sequence: TGTGCCAGCTCACCAGCCCGGACAGTCCCCTATGGCTACACCTTC. Variable domain in full (rest from reference TRBV18 and TRBJ1-2): NAGVMQNPRHLVRRRGQEARLRCSPMKGHSHVYWYRQLPEEGLKFMVYLQKENIIDESGMPKERFSAEFPKEGPSILRIQQVVRGDSAAYFCASSPARTVPYGYTFGSGTRLTVV.

As concerns this clone: This CDR3 is also generated by other DNA sequences in the sample. V is TRBV27 and J is TRBJ2-2; a possible D gene is TRBD1 (5 bases). Trimming stripped 3 bases from V and 4 bases from J, with 9 bases between. The CDR3 extends over 14 amino acids. CDR1 and CDR2 from the germline V gene are MNHEY and SMNVEV (reference sequence). The DNA of the CDR3 is TGTGCCAGCAGTTTGAGACAGATCACCGGGGAGCTGTTTTTT. Its protein product is CASSLRQITGELFF.

This sequence joins TRBV5-6 and TRBJ2-7; TRBD2 aligns across 11 bases. Germline CDR1 reads SGHDT; CDR2 reads YYEEEE. V lost 4 bases, J lost 0 bases, and 9 bases stayed unmatched. This CDR3 is 17 amino acids long. CDR3 in amino acids: CASSPQLTSGNSYEQYF. Here the CDR3 DNA reads TGTGCCAGCAGCCCCCAACTGACTAGCGGGAACTCCTACGAGCAGTACTTC.

The chain carries TRBV27 and TRBJ1-1; D is perhaps TRBD1 (6 bases). V lost 6 bases and J lost 1, with 15 bases in between. The germline CDR1 and CDR2 sequences are MNHEY and SMNVEV (reference sequence). There are 15 residues in the CDR3. DNA of the CDR3: TGTGCCAGCAGGACTCGGGGGCTTTCGAACACTGAAGCTTTCTTT. It codes for CASRTRGLSNTEAFF.

The chain uses TRBV18 and TRBJ1-1, with D hard to call. With 0 bases removed from V and 1 base from J, the gap between germline ends came to 9 bases. Germline CDR1 is KGHSH and CDR2 is LQKENI. The CDR3 contains 15 residues. The CDR3 protein is CASSPPLAWNTEAFF. The CDR3 nucleotides read TGTGCCAGCTCACCACCTTTGGCATGGAACACTGAAGCTTTCTTT.

In this sample, this clone turned up once. The chain has TRBV6-1 and TRBJ1-2; D gene ambiguous. V lost 1 base, J lost 3 bases, and 12 bases lay in between. From germline, CDR1 is MNHNS and CDR2 SASEGT. The CDR3 consists of 15 residues. CDR3 loop: CASSEVGRQYYGYTF. CDR3 nucleotides: TGTGCCAGCAGTGAAGTTGGGCGGCAGTACTATGGCTACACCTTC.

This rearrangement joins TRBV18 to TRBJ2-5, with 8 bases lining up with TRBD1. CDR1 and CDR2 from the germline V gene are KGHSH and LQKENI. CDR3 length: 15 amino acids. The V and J ends lost 3 bases and 4 bases, in that order; junction bases with no gene match: 7. CDR3 in amino acids: CASSPPGGAGETQYF. In nucleotides, the CDR3 is TGTGCCAGCTCACCCCCAGGGGGCGCGGGAGAGACCCAGTACTTC.

The CDR3 region is CAISGRSNYGYTF. The CDR3 nucleotides are TGTGCCATCAGTGGCAGGTCTAACTATGGCTACACCTTC. The J gene is TRBJ1-2, the V gene TRBV10-3; D not resolved. The CDR3 has 13 residues. Trimming cost V 4 bases and J 0 bases, with 6 bases left between them. Germline values: CDR1 ENHRY, CDR2 SYGVKD.